Presented here are 24 T cell receptor beta chains from one specimen sequenced in a study of shared T cell receptors in the human thymus. The table came from immunoSEQ multiplex PCR; TCRdb's copy has only in-frame clones and leaves some out. The data contain 600,000 to 900,000 clones, 70% to 90% of them seen just once; the ten biggest clones take up 0.008% to 0.011%. This sample was also put to use in a study of human thymus T cells.

The source material was thymocytes. These receptors originate from a girl in the first two years of life with a congenital heart defect.

The V and J genes are TRBV10-3 and TRBJ1-1, with 8 bases lining up with TRBD1. V trimming: 11 bases; J trimming: 1 base; junction bases outside the gene matches: 6. The CDR3 covers 13 residues. Germline V gene lookup returns CDR1 ENHRY and CDR2 SYGVKD. In DNA form, the CDR3 reads TGTGCCTCCGACAGGGGCGGGAACACTGAAGCTTTCTTT. Protein: CASDRGGNTEAFF.

The rearrangement uses TRBV28 and TRBJ1-2; 7 bases agree with TRBD1. Per the germline V gene, CDR1 is MDHEN and CDR2 is SYDVKM. The CDR3 spans 16 residues. The V and J ends lost 6 bases and 1 base, in that order; junction bases with no gene match: 11. The CDR3 loop is CASSQGGGRINYGYTF. CDR3 nucleotide sequence: TGTGCCAGCAGCCAAGGGGGCGGCAGGATTAACTATGGCTACACCTTC.

This clone was counted a few times. The chain uses TRBV4-1 and TRBJ1-1; D is unclear. V lost 3 bases to trimming and J lost 1 base, with 12 bases between them. There are 15 residues in the CDR3. The germline CDR1 and CDR2 sequences are MGHRA and YSYEKL. This chain's CDR3 is CASSQECLPNTEAFF. CDR3 nucleotides: TGCGCCAGCAGCCAGGAGTGTCTCCCGAACACTGAAGCTTTCTTT.

In this sample, this clone turned up once. The chain uses TRBV18 and TRBJ1-1, with D uncertain. The V end lost 1 base, the J end lost 1 base, and 10 bases lay between the germline ends. CDR3 length: 15 amino acids. Per the germline V gene, CDR1 is KGHSH and CDR2 is LQKENI. This CDR3 reads CASSPLYTENTEAFF. CDR3 in DNA: TGTGCCAGCTCACCACTATACACAGAGAACACTGAAGCTTTCTTT.

V usage is TRBV9 and J usage is TRBJ2-1; TRBD2 matches 11 bases. CDR1 is SGDLS, CDR2 YYNGEE, per germline. The trim removed 0 bases at V and 6 bases at J, leaving 5 bases unmatched. CDR3 length equals 16 residues. The CDR3 nucleotides are TGTGCCAGCAGCGTAGACGATAGCGGGGGGGCCAATGAGCAGTTCTTC. As protein: CASSVDDSGGANEQFF.

The V gene is TRBV4-1, the J gene TRBJ2-3, with 9 bases that match TRBD1. This CDR3 region has 17 residues. Losses at the gene ends were 0 bases for V and 6 bases for J; bases not matched to a gene: 10. Germline V gives CDR1 MGHRA, CDR2 YSYEKL. CDR3 loop: CASSQDPGTGRWDTQYF. CDR3 nucleotide sequence: TGCGCCAGCAGCCAAGATCCCGGGACAGGGCGATGGGATACGCAGTATTTT.

V and J are TRBV14 and TRBJ1-2, with 7 bases matching TRBD1. The junction had 19 bases not matched to a gene; V was cut back by 4 bases and J by 5 bases. The CDR3 totals 18 residues. CDR1 SGHDN and CDR2 FVKESK come from the germline V gene. The CDR3 loop reads CASSLNLLTGNFGYGYTF. CDR3 bases: TGTGCCAGCAGCCTCAACCTCTTGACAGGGAACTTTGGGTATGGCTACACCTTC.

The chain's CDR3 is CASEGLGLPDTQYF. CDR3 in DNA: TGTGCTAGTGAGGGGCTGGGACTTCCGGATACGCAGTATTTT. The V call is TRBV12-5, the J call TRBJ2-3; D is perhaps TRBD2 (6 bases). This CDR3 comprises 14 residues. Trimming removed 7 bases at V and 6 bases at J, with 17 bases between. Germline values: CDR1 LGHNT, CDR2 FRNRAP.

The gene calls are TRBV5-1 and TRBJ1-5; 9 bases are shared with TRBD1. The V segment lost 0 bases and the J segment 6 bases; nucleotides outside the gene matches: 4. The CDR3 has 15 residues. The germline V gene has CDR1 SGHRS and CDR2 YFSETQ. The CDR3 sequence: CASSLDWTGVQPQHF. Here the CDR3 DNA reads TGCGCCAGCAGCTTGGACTGGACAGGGGTTCAGCCCCAGCATTTT.

The genes are TRBV6-7 and TRBJ1-1; tentatively, D is TRBD1 (6 bases). TRBV6-7 is classed as an ORF, of uncertain function. The CDR3 is 17 amino acids. V was shortened by 4 bases and J by 3 bases, with 21 bases between the two germline ends. The CDR3 DNA follows: TGTGCCAGCAGTTCCAGACAGGCCCACGGTGGGGACACTGAAGCTTTCTTT. Its protein is CASSSRQAHGGDTEAFF.

A few counts support this clone. The chain uses TRBV4-1 and TRBJ2-3; the D gene is possibly TRBD2 (7 bases). This CDR3 comprises 20 residues. Germline CDR1 and CDR2: MGHRA and YSYEKL. V shed 5 bases and J shed 6 bases, with 33 bases lying between them. The CDR3 here is CASSFSGEGTEGPMLDTQYF. DNA of the CDR3: TGCGCCAGCAGCTTTTCAGGGGAGGGAACGGAGGGGCCGATGTTGGATACGCAGTATTTT.

This sequence joins TRBV7-2 and TRBJ2-5; TRBD2 matches at 9 bases. Germline assignment: CDR1 SGHTA and CDR2 FQGNSA. The CDR3 length is 16 residues. J was trimmed by 4 bases and V by 1 base; bases with no gene match: 7. The CDR3 region has the DNA TGTGCCAGCAGCTTAGACGTTCTAGCGGGGCCAGAGACCCAGTACTTC. Its protein is CASSLDVLAGPETQYF.

The chain employs TRBV28 and TRBJ2-1; D may be TRBD1 (6 bases). Trimming pared 6 bases from V and 0 bases from J, leaving 18 bases between. Germline CDR1 reads MDHEN; CDR2 reads SYDVKM. The CDR3 spans 17 residues. Here the CDR3 DNA reads TGTGCCAGCAGGGGGCTTCCACAGGGTAGCTCCTACAATGAGCAGTTCTTC. Translated, it gives CASRGLPQGSSYNEQFF.

This rearrangement joins TRBV12-5 to TRBJ1-5; 8 bases map to TRBD1. CDR1 and CDR2 (germline): LGHNT, FRNRAP. V was clipped by 0 bases and J by 0 bases; unmatched bases: 19. This CDR3 region has 22 residues. The chain's CDR3 is CASGLVRIGQGHNRNSNQPQHF. For the CDR3, the DNA is TGTGCTAGTGGTTTGGTACGGATTGGACAGGGCCACAACCGAAATAGCAATCAGCCCCAGCATTTT.

The chain links TRBV9 to TRBJ1-1, with TRBD1 as a possible D gene (5 bases). This CDR3 spans 17 amino acids. The ends were cut back, 0 bases at V and 0 bases at J, with 15 bases in the middle. The germline V gene has CDR1 SGDLS and CDR2 YYNGEE. CDR3 sequence: CASSVVILGGVNTEAFF. CDR3 in DNA: TGTGCCAGCAGCGTAGTTATTCTCGGAGGGGTGAACACTGAAGCTTTCTTT.

This clone came up once. V and J are TRBV11-1 and TRBJ2-3; 7 nucleotides line up with TRBD2. Germline lookup yields CDR1 SGHAT and CDR2 FQDESV (reference sequence). The CDR3 runs 17 residues. V shed 5 bases and J 1 base; nucleotides not matched to a gene: 12. The CDR3 reads CASSVPVVRGGTDTQYF. CDR3 sequence (DNA): TGTGCCAGCAGCGTACCGGTAGTCCGGGGGGGCACAGATACGCAGTATTTT. Full variable domain (missing parts from reference TRBV11-1 and TRBJ2-3): EAEVAQSPRYKITEKSQAVAFWCDPISGHATLYWYRQILGQGPELLVQFQDESVVDDSQLPKDRFSAERLKGVDSTLKIQPAELGDSAMYLCASSVPVVRGGTDTQYFGPGTRLTVL.

The CDR3 coding sequence is TGTGCCAGCAGCTCAAGCGGGGGGCATATCTACGAGCAGTACTTC. As protein: CASSSSGGHIYEQYF. This sequence joins TRBV7-8 and TRBJ2-7, with 9 bases fitting TRBD2. V lost 4 bases, J lost 3 bases, and 7 bases stayed unmatched. The CDR3 extends over 15 amino acids. In germline, CDR1 is SGHVS, CDR2 FQNEAQ.

The chain links TRBV30 to TRBJ2-2, with 8 bases aligning to TRBD1. CDR3 length equals 19 residues. CDR1 and CDR2 from the germline V gene are GTSNPN and SVGIG (reference sequence). With 1 base clipped from V and 2 bases from J, the junction kept 15 bases outside the gene matches. CDR3 protein: CAWSGPPTGGWGNTGELFF. The CDR3 DNA is TGTGCCTGGAGTGGCCCCCCAACAGGGGGATGGGGAAACACCGGGGAGCTGTTTTTT.

This chain uses TRBV5-1 with TRBJ2-7; 9 bases align to TRBD1. The CDR3 has 14 residues. Germline V gives CDR1 SGHRS, CDR2 YFSETQ. V was pared by 6 bases and J by 4 bases, with 8 bases of the junction left unmatched. The CDR3 region has the DNA TGCGCCAGCACCAAAAACAGGGGGCCGTACGAGCAGTACTTC. It yields the protein CASTKNRGPYEQYF. Supplemented by reference TRBV5-1 and TRBJ2-7, the full variable domain reads KAGVTQTPRYLIKTRGQQVTLSCSPISGHRSVSWYQQTPGQGLQFLFEYFSETQRNKGNFPGRFSGRQFSNSRSEMNVSTLELGDSALYLCASTKNRGPYEQYFGPGTRLTVT.

The chain carries TRBV6-5 and TRBJ2-5, with a tentative D call TRBD1 (6 bases). The CDR3 consists of 15 residues. The V end was cut by 0 bases, the J end by 2 bases, with 10 bases between. Germline-derived CDR1 and CDR2 are MNHEY and SVGAGI. This chain's CDR3 is CASSYSMGAQETQYF. CDR3 nucleotide sequence: TGTGCCAGCAGTTACTCGATGGGGGCGCAAGAGACCCAGTACTTC.

V and J are TRBV6-5 and TRBJ1-2; D gene uncertain. The CDR3 is made up of 14 amino acids. CDR1 is MNHEY, CDR2 SVGAGI, per germline. The ends were cut back, 3 bases at V and 8 bases at J, with 16 bases in the middle. The CDR3 DNA sequence: TGTGCCAGCAGTTATCTGGCCCATGCCGGGGGCTACACCTTC. It translates to CASSYLAHAGGYTF.

The rearrangement links TRBV7-8 to TRBJ2-1, with a possible D match to TRBD1 (5 bases). V was trimmed by 1 base and J by 5 bases, leaving 12 bases between them. The CDR3 runs to 15 residues. Germline CDR1 and CDR2: SGHVS and FQNEAQ. CDR3 in DNA: TGTGCCAGCAGCTTAGGAACGGACACACACAATGAGCAGTTCTTC. The encoded protein is CASSLGTDTHNEQFF.

The CDR3 nucleotides read TGCGCCAGCAGCCCCGGACCTCCTCTGCGGGACACTGAAGCTTTCTTT. Its translation is CASSPGPPLRDTEAFF. The chain recombines TRBV4-1 with TRBJ1-1; D not resolved. V was clipped by 4 bases and J by 3 bases, with 18 bases between them. CDR1 and CDR2 (germline): MGHRA, YSYEKL. This CDR3 comprises 16 residues.

J is TRBJ2-5 and V is TRBV30, with 10 bases that match TRBD1. CDR3 length: 12 residues. Per the germline V gene, CDR1 is GTSNPN and CDR2 is SVGIG (reference sequence). After removal of 8 bases from V and 3 bases from J, the junction contained 3 bases not matched to a gene. CDR3 in DNA: TGTGCCACAGGACAGGGGGAAGAGACCCAGTACTTC. This sequence encodes CATGQGEETQYF.